What follows describes a single TCR beta chain. It lacks a known antigen. The record has no base qualities; no much larger clone is one base away. The immunoSEQ Assay, a bias-controlled multiplex PCR, was used to amplify TCRbeta CDR3 regions from genomic DNA. Turning to the authors' computational methods: Nucleated cell counts per sample were estimated from amplification of reference gene primers within the assay. To quantify the absolute abundance of each unique TCRbeta CDR3 rearrangement, sequence reads were collapsed and filtered. For each sample, productive Simpson clonality was calculated as the square root of Simpson's diversity index across productive rearrangements. The immuneACCESS repertoire file appears here via TCRdb, limited to in-frame rearrangements. These files lack a portion of the clones; in checked studies, under half of the deficit traces to unresolved V genes, and the cause of the others is not known. D and trimming come from the DNA, and the V and J calls and clone size come from that table. The sample table shows 93,000 or so clones, and around 90% are seen once. The top ten constitute approximately 3.6% of the sample.

The data belong to a study of blood T cell repertoires in COVID-19 (dated by TCRdb to 2019 to 2021). Background on the whole study: Samples covering the acute and convalescent phases of COVID-19 were provided by collaborators in the United States, Italy and Spain. The prospective study material was composed of cDNA or gDNA derived from T cells, B-cell-depleted T cells, or PBMCs. Subjects who had been exposed to COVID-19, were actively infected with it, or had recovered from it provided the deeply sampled blood TCRbeta repertoires that made up the dataset. A freely available public database, intended as a resource for researchers studying the immune response to SARS-CoV-2, is where the repertoires were released. The samples were drawn from the first 160 participants of the ongoing ImmuneRACE study and from 1,254 subjects provided by 6 global collaborators. The sample metadata nearly always contained a de-identified subject ID, COVID-19 status, age in years and sex. Where available, HLA class I and class II types were taken from metadata supplied by the sample provider and were not determined by assay-based typing.

Overall results and qualifications from the work: The amount of clinical and demographic metadata varied by source and participant and was provided uncurated.

Collaborating institutions collected whole blood in K2EDTA tubes following their own protocols. For TCRbeta analysis, collaborators shipped samples as frozen whole blood, isolated PBMCs, or DNA extracted from either of those sample types. This receptor was taken from a woman aged 55-69 years with acute or convalescent COVID-19. Sequenced sample: peripheral blood.

The DNA sequence reads TGTGCCAGTAGGCAGAGCGACGCAACTAATGAAAAACTGTTTTTT. This sequence encodes CASRQSDATNEKLFF. The chain is assembled from TRBV19 and TRBJ1-4; the D gene identity is not certain. V is pared back by 6 bases and J by 0 bases, with 11 bases lying between the germline termini. From the cysteine through the phenylalanine, the CDR3 covers 15 amino acids. The sequence is cut down to CDR3 DNA, 45 bases in frame from base 1. The germline V gene encodes CDR1 LNHDA and CDR2 SQIVND (reference sequence).